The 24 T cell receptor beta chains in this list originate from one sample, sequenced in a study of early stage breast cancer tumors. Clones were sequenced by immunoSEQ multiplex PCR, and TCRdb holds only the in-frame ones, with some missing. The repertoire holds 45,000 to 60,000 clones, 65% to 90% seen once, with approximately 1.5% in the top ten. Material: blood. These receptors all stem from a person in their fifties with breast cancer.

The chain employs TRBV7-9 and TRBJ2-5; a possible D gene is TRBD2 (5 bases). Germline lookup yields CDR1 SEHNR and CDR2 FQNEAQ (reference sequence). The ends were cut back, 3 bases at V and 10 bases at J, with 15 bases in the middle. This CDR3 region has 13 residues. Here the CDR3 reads CASSFSGEGDQYF. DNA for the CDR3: TGTGCCAGCAGCTTTTCCGGCGAGGGTGACCAGTACTTC. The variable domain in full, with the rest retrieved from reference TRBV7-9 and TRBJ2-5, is DTGVSQNPRHKITKRGQNVTFRCDPISEHNRLYWYRQTLGQGPEFLTYFQNEAQLEKSRLLSDRFSAERPKGSFSTLEIQRTEQGDSAMYLCASSFSGEGDQYFGPGTRLLVL.

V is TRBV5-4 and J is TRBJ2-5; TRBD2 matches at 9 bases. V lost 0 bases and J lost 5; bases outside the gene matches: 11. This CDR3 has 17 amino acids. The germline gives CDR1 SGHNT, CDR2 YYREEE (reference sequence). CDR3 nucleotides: TGTGCCAGCAGCTTGGCCGGGCGCGGGAGGGCGGGGGAGACCCAGTACTTC. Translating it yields CASSLAGRGRAGETQYF.

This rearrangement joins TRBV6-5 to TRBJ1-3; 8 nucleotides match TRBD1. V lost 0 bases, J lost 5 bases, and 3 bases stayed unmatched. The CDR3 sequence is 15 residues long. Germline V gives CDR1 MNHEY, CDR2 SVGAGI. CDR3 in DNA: TGTGCCAGCAGTTACTCGGACAGGGCCAGAAACACCATATATTTT. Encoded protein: CASSYSDRARNTIYF.

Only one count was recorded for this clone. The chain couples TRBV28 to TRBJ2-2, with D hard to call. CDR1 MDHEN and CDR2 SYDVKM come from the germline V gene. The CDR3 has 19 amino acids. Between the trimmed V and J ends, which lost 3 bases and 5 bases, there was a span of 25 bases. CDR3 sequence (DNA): TGTGCCAGCAGTTTCCCCCGGATCACGGCCTACCTCGAAACCGGGGAGCTGTTTTTT. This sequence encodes CASSFPRITAYLETGELFF. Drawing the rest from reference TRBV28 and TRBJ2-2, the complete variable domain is DVKVTQSSRYLVKRTGEKVFLECVQDMDHENMFWYRQDPGLGLRLIYFSYDVKMKEKGDIPEGYSVSREKKERFSLILESASTNQTSMYLCASSFPRITAYLETGELFFGEGSRLTVL.

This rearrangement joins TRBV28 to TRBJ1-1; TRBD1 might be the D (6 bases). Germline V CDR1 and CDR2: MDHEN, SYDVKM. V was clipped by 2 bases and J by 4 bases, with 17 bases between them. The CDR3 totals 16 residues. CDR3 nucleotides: TGTGCCAGCAGTTTACCAGTCGGGGGGGGCGGCACTGAAGCTTTCTTT. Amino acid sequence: CASSLPVGGGGTEAFF.

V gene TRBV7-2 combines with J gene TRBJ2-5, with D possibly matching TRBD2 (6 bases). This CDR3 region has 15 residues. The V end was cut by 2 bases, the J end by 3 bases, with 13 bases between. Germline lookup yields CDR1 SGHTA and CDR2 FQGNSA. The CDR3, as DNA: TGTGCCAGCAGCTTATGGGGGGAAACTAAAGAGACCCAGTACTTC. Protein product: CASSLWGETKETQYF.

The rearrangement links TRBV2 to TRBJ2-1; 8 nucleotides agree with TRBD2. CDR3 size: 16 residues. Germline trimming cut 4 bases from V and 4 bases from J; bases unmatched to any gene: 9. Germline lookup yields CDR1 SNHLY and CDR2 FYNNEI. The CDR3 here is CASSVVETSAYNEQFF. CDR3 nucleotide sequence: TGTGCCAGCAGTGTGGTCGAGACTAGCGCTTACAATGAGCAGTTCTTC.

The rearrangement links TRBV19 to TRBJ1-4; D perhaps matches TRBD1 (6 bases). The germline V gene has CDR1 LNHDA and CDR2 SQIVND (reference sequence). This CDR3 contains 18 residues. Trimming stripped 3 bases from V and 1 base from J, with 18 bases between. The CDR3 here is CASSMTGLWVGTNEKLFF. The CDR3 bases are TGTGCCAGTAGTATGACAGGTCTGTGGGTTGGAACTAATGAAAAACTGTTTTTT.

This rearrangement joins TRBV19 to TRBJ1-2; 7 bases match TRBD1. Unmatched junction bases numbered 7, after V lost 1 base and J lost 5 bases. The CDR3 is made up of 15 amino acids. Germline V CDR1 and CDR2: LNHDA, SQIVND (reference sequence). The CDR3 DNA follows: TGTGCCAGTAGTATAGCGGGAGGGGGCCCGTATGGCTACACCTTC. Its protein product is CASSIAGGGPYGYTF.

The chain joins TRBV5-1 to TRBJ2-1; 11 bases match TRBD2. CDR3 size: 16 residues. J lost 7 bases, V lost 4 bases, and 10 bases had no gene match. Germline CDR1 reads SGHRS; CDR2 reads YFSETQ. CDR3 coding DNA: TGCGCCAGCAGCGCGGTAGCGGGAGGGCCTTTTAATGAGCAGTTCTTC. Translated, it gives CASSAVAGGPFNEQFF.

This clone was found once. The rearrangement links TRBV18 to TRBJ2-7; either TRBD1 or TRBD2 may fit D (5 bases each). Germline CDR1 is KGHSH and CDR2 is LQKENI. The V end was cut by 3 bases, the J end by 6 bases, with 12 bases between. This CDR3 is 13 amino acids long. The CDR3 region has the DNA TGTGCCAGCTCACCTGGGACGACCACCGAGCAGTACTTC. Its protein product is CASSPGTTTEQYF.

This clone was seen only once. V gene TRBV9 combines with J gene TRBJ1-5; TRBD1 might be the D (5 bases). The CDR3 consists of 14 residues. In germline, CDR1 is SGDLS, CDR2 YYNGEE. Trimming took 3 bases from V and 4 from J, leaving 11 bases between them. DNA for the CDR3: TGTGCCAGCAGCGGGGGGGATCATAATCAGCCCCAGCATTTT. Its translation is CASSGGDHNQPQHF.

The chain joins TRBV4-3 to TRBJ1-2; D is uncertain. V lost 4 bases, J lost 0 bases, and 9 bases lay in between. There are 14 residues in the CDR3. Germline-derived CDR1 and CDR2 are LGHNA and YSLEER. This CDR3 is CASSPARANYGYTF. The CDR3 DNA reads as TGCGCCAGCAGCCCAGCCCGAGCTAACTATGGCTACACCTTC.

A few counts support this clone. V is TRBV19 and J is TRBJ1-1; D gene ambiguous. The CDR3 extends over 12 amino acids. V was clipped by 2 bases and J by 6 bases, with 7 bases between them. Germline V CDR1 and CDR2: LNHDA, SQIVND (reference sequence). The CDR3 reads CASSIPSPEAFF. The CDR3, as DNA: TGTGCCAGTAGTATACCTTCCCCTGAAGCTTTCTTT.

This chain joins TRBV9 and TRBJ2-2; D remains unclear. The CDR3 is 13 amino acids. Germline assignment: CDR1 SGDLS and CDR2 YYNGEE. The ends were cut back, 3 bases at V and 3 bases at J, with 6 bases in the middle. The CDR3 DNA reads TGTGCCAGCAGCGCTTACTACACCGGGGAGCTGTTTTTT. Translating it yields CASSAYYTGELFF.

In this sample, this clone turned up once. This CDR3 is CSVVWVTASSGYTF. In nucleotides, the CDR3 is TGCAGCGTTGTATGGGTCACCGCCTCTTCGGGCTACACCTTC. The rearrangement uses TRBV29-1 and TRBJ1-2; no firm D call. Trimming took 4 bases from V and 8 from J, leaving 20 bases between them. CDR3 length: 14 amino acids. Per germline, CDR1 SQVTM and CDR2 ANQGSEA.

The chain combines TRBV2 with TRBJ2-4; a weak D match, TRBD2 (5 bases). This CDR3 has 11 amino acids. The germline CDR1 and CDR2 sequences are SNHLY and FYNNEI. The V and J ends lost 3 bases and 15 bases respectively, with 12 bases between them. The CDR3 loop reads CASSEGDIAYF. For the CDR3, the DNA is TGTGCCAGCAGTGAGGGAGACATAGCGTACTTC.

CDR3 loop: CASRTGSSGNTIYF. The CDR3 coding sequence is TGCGCCAGCAGAACAGGGAGTTCTGGAAACACCATATATTTT. This sequence joins TRBV5-1 and TRBJ1-3, with a tentative D call TRBD1 (6 bases). The CDR3 sequence is 14 residues long. V gave up 5 bases and J gave up 1 base, with 10 bases separating them. CDR1 is SGHRS and CDR2 is YFSETQ in the germline V gene.

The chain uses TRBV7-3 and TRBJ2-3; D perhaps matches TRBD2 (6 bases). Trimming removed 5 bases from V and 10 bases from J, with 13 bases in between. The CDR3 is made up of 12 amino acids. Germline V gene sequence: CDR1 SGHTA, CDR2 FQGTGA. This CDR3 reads CASSPPGGAQYF. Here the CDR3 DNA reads TGTGCCAGCAGCCCGCCTGGAGGGGCGCAGTATTTT.

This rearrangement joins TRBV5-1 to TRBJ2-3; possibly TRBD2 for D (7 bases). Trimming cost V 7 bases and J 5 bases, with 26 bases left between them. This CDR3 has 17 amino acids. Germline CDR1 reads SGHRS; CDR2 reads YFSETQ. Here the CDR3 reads CASQILGGAIRKDTQYF. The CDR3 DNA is TGCGCCAGCCAAATTCTGGGGGGGGCCATTCGCAAAGATACGCAGTATTTT.

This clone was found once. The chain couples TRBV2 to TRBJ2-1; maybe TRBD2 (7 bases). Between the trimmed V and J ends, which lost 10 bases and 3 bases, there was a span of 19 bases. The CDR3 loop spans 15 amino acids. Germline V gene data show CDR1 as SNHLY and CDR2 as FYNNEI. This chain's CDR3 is CATRVGGAIYNEQFF. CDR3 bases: TGTGCCACCCGTGTGGGGGGGGCGATCTACAATGAGCAGTTCTTC. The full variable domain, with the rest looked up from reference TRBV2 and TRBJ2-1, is EPEVTQTPSHQVTQMGQEVILRCVPISNHLYFYWYRQILGQKVEFLVSFYNNEISEKSEIFDDQFSVERPDGSNFTLKIRSTKLEDSAMYFCATRVGGAIYNEQFFGPGTRLTVL.

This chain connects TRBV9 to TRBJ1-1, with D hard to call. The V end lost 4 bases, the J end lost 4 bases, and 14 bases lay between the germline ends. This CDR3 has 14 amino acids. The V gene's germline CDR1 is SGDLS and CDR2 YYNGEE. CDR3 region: CASSPSGFATEAFF. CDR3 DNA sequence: TGTGCCAGCAGCCCCTCGGGTTTTGCCACTGAAGCTTTCTTT.

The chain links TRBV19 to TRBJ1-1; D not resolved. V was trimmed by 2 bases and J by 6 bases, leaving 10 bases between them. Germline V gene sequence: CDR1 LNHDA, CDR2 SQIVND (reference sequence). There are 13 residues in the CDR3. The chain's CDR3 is CASSILRSSEAFF. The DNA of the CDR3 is TGTGCCAGTAGTATACTGCGGTCTTCTGAAGCTTTCTTT.

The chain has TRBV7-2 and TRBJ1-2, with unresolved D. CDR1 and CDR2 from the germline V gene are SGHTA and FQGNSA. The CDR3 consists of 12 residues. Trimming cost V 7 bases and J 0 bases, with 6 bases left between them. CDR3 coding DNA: TGTGCCAGCACCGCTTCTAACTATGGCTACACCTTC. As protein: CASTASNYGYTF.